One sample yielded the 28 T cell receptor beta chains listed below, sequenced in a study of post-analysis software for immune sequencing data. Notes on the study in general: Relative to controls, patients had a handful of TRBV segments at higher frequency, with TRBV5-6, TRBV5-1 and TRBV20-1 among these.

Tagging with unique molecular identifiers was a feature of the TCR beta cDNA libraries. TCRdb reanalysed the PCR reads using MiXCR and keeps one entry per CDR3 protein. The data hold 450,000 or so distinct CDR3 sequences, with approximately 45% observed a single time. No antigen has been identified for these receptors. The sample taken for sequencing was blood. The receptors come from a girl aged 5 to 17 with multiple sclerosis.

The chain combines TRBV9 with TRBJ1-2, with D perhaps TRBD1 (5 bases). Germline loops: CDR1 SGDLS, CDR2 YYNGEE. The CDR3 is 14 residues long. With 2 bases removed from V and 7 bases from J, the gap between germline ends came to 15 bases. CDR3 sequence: CASSVGPERGGYTF. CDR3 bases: TGTGCCAGCAGCGTGGGACCAGAGCGGGGTGGCTACACCTTC. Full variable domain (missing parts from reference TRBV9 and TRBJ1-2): DSGVTQTPKHLITATGQRVTLRCSPRSGDLSVYWYQQSLDQGLQFLIQYYNGEERAKGNILERFSAQQFPDLHSELNLSSLELGDSALYFCASSVGPERGGYTFGSGTRLTVV.

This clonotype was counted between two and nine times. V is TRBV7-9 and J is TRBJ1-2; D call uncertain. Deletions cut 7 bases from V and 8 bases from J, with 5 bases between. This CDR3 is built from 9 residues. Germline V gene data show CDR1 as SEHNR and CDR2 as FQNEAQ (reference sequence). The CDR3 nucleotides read TGTGCCAGCAAGGAAGGCTACACCTTC. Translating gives CASKEGYTF.

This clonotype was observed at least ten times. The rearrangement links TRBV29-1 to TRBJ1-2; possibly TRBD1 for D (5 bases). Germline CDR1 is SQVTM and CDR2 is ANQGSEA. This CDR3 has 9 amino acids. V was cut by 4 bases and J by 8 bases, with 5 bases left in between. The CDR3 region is CSVGQGYTF. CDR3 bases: TGCAGCGTTGGACAGGGCTACACCTTC.

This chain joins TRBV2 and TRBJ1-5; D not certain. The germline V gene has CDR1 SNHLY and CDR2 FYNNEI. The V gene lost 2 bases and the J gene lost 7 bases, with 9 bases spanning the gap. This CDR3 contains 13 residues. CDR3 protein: CASSEQRSQPQHF. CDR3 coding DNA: TGTGCCAGCAGTGAACAGAGGAGCCAGCCCCAGCATTTT.

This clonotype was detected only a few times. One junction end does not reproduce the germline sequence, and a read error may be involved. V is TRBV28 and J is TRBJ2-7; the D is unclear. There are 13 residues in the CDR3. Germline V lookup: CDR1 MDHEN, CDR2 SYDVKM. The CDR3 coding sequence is TGTGCCGGCAGTTTACACAGCGCCTACGAGCAGTACTTC. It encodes CAGSLHSAYEQYF.

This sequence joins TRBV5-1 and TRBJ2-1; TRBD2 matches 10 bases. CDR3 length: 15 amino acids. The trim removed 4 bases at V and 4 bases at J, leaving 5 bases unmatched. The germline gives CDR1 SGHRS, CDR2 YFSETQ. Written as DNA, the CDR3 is TGCGCCAGCAGCACCGGGACTAGCGAATACAATGAGCAGTTCTTC. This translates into CASSTGTSEYNEQFF.

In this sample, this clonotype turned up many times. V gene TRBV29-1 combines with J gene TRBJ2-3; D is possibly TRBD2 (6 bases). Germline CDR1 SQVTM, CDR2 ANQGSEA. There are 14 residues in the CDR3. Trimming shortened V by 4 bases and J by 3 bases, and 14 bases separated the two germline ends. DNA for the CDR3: TGCAGCGTTGTAGTGAGACTAGGAACAGATACGCAGTATTTT. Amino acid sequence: CSVVVRLGTDTQYF.

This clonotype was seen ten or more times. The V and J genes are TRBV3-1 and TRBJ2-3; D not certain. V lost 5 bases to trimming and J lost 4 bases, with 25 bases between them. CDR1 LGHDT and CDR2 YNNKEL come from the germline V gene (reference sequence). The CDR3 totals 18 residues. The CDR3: CASSKSAILGVHADTQYF. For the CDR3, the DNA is TGTGCCAGCAGCAAATCTGCCATACTTGGGGTCCACGCAGATACGCAGTATTTT.

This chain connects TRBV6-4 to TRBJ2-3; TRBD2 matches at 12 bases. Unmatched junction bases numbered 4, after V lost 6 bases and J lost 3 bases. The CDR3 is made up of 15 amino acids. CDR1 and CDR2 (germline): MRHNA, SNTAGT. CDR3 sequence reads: CASSRLAGVTDTQYF. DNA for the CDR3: TGTGCCAGCAGCAGACTAGCGGGAGTTACAGATACGCAGTATTTT.

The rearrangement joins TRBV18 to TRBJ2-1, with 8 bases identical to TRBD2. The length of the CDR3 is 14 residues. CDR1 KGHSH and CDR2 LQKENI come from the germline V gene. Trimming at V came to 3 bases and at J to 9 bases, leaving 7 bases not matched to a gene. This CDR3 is CASSPTGLVVEQFF. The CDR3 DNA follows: TGTGCCAGCTCACCCACGGGACTAGTGGTTGAGCAGTTCTTC.

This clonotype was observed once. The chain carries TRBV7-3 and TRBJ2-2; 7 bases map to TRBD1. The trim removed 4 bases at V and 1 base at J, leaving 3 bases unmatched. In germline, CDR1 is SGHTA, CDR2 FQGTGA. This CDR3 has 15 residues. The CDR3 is CASSSRDRNTGELFF. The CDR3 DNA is TGTGCCAGCAGCTCTAGGGACAGGAACACCGGGGAGCTGTTTTTT.

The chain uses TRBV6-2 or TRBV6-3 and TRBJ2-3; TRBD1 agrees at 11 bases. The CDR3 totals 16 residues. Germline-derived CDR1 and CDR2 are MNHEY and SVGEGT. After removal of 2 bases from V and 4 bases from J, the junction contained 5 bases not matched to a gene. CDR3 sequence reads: CASSYPDRGRADTQYF. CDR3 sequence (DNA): TGTGCCAGCAGTTACCCGGACAGGGGGCGCGCAGATACGCAGTATTTT.

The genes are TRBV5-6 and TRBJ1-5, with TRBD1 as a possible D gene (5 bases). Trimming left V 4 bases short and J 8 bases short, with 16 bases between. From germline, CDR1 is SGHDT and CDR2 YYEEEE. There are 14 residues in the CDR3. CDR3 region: CASSTGPPGEPQHF. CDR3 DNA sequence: TGTGCCAGCAGCACGGGACCTCCGGGCGAGCCCCAGCATTTT.

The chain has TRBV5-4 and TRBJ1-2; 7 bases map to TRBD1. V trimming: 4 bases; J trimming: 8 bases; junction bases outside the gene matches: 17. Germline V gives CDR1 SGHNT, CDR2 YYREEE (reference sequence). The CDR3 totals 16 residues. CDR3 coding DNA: TGTGCCAGCAGCGACTGGGACAGTCTCTTACTATTCGGCTACACCTTC. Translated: CASSDWDSLLLFGYTF.

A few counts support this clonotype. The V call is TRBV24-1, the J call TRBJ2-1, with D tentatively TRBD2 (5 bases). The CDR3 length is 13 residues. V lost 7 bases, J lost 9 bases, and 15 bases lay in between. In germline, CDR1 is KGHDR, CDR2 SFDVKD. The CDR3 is CATSSPGVSEQFF. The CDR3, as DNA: TGTGCCACCAGCTCTCCCGGGGTTAGTGAGCAGTTCTTC.

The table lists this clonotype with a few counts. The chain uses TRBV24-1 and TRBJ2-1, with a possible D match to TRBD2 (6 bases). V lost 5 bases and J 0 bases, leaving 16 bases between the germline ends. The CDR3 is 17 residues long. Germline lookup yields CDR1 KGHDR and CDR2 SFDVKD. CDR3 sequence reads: CATSGYSGLLSYNEQFF. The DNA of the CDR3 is TGTGCCACCAGTGGGTATAGCGGCCTACTCTCCTACAATGAGCAGTTCTTC.

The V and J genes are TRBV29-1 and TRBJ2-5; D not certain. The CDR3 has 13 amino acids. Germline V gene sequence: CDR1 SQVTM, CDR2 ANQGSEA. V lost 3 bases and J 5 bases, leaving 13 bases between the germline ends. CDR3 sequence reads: CSVDGPERETQYF. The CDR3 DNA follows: TGCAGCGTTGATGGGCCTGAACGGGAGACCCAGTACTTC.

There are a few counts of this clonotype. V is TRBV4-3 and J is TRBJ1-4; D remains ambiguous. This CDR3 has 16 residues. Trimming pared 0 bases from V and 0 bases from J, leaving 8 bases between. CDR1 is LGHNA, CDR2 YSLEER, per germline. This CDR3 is CASSQEFRATNEKLFF. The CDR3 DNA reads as TGCGCCAGCAGCCAAGAGTTCCGAGCAACTAATGAAAAACTGTTTTTT.

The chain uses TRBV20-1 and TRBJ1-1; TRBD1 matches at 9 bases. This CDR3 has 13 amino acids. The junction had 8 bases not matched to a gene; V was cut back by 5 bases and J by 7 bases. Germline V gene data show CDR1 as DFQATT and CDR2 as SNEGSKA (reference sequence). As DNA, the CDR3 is TGCAGTGCTCAAACCGGGACAGGGAGTGAAGCTTTCTTT. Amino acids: CSAQTGTGSEAFF.

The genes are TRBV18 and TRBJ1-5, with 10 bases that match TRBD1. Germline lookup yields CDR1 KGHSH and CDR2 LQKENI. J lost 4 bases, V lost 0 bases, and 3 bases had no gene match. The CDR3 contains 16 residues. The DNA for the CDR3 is TGTGCCAGCTCACCACCTCAGGGACAGGGGAATCAGCCCCAGCATTTT. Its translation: CASSPPQGQGNQPQHF.

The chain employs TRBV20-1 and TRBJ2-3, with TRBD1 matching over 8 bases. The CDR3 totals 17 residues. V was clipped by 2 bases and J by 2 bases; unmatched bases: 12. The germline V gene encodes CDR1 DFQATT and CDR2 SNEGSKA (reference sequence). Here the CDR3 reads CSARQTGATLITDTQYF. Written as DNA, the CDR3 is TGCAGTGCTAGACAGACAGGGGCCACTCTAATCACAGATACGCAGTATTTT.

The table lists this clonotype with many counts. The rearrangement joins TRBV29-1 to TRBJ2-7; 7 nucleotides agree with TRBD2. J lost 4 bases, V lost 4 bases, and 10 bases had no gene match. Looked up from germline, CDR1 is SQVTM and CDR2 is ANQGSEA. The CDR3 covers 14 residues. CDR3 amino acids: CSVVISGRRYEQYF. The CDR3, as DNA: TGCAGCGTTGTTATTTCCGGGAGGAGATACGAGCAGTACTTC.

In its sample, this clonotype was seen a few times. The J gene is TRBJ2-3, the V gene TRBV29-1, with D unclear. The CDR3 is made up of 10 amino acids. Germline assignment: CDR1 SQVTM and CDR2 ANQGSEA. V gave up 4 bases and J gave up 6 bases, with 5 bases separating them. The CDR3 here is CSVVRDTQYF. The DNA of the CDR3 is TGCAGCGTTGTCCGGGATACGCAGTATTTT.

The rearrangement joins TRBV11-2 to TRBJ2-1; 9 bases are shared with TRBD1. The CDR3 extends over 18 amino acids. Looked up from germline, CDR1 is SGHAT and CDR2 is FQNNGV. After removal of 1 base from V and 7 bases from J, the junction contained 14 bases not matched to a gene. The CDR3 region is CASSLGRLRDRARNEQFF. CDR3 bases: TGTGCCAGCAGCTTAGGTCGTTTGCGGGACAGGGCTCGAAATGAGCAGTTCTTC.

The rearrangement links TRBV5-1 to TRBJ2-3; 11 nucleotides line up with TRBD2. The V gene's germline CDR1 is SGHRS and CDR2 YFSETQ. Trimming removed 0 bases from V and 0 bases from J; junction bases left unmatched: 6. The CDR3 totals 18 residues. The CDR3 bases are TGCGCCAGCAGCTTGGCCGTGGGGACTAGCGGTAGCACAGATACGCAGTATTTT. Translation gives CASSLAVGTSGSTDTQYF.

The CDR3 reads CATSDPGAGDYGYTF. The CDR3 nucleotides are TGTGCCACCAGTGATCCCGGGGCAGGGGACTATGGCTACACCTTC. The chain employs TRBV24-1 and TRBJ1-2; D possibly corresponds to TRBD1 (6 bases). V was trimmed by 3 bases and J by 3 bases, leaving 13 bases between them. In germline, CDR1 is KGHDR, CDR2 SFDVKD. The CDR3 totals 15 residues.

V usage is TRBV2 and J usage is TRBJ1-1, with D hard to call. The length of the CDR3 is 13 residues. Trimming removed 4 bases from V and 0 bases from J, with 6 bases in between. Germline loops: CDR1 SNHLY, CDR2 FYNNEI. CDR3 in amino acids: CASSVVVNTEAFF. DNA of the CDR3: TGTGCCAGCAGTGTAGTGGTGAACACTGAAGCTTTCTTT.

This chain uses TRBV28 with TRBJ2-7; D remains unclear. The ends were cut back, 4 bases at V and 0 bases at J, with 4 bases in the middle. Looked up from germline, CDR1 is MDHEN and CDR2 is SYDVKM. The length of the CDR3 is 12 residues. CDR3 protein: CASSYASYEQYF. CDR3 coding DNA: TGTGCCAGCAGTTACGCCTCCTACGAGCAGTACTTC.